Below, 21 T cell receptor beta chains from the same sample are listed, as sequenced in a study of PD-1 blockade in classical Hodgkin lymphoma. Relapses following autologous stem cell transplantation were seen in all patients, with brentuximab vedotin exposure varying. Measured with immunoSEQ multiplex PCR; TCRdb has only the in-frame clones, and not every one. The sample lists 95,000 to 120,000 clones, about 89% occurring once. The starting material was peripheral blood mononuclear cells (PBMCs), obtained before the second cycle of nivolumab. The receptor source for this set is a human donor with classical Hodgkin lymphoma.

This sequence joins TRBV28 and TRBJ1-5; perhaps TRBD1 as D (6 bases). Looked up from germline, CDR1 is MDHEN and CDR2 is SYDVKM. CDR3 length: 15 amino acids. Trimming cost V 5 bases and J 4 bases, with 15 bases left between them. CDR3 in DNA: TGTGCCAGCAGTCTCCCTCAAGGGGGAAATCAGCCCCAGCATTTT. Its protein is CASSLPQGGNQPQHF.

This sequence joins TRBV5-6 and TRBJ1-1, with D uncertain. Germline assignment: CDR1 SGHDT and CDR2 YYEEEE. The V gene lost 1 base and the J gene lost 1 base, with 8 bases spanning the gap. The CDR3 is 14 amino acids. The CDR3 coding sequence is TGTGCCAGCAGCTTGATATTCTCGAACACTGAAGCTTTCTTT. This translates into CASSLIFSNTEAFF.

This chain connects TRBV30 to TRBJ2-1; D call uncertain. V lost 1 base and J lost 9, with 16 bases in between. In germline, CDR1 is GTSNPN, CDR2 SVGIG (reference sequence). The CDR3 covers 14 residues. DNA for the CDR3: TGTGCCTGGAGTGCGGGCCTCCATGACGGTGAGCAGTTCTTC. This encodes CAWSAGLHDGEQFF.

This clone has just one count. This sequence joins TRBV5-4 and TRBJ1-2; a possible D gene is TRBD1 (6 bases). The CDR3 is 14 residues long. V lost 4 bases and J lost 2, with 12 bases in between. From germline, CDR1 is SGHNT and CDR2 YYREEE (reference sequence). The CDR3 reads CASSQDTGNYGYTF. DNA of the CDR3: TGTGCCAGCAGCCAAGATACAGGGAACTATGGCTACACCTTC.

The chain is built from TRBV19 and TRBJ1-1, with D hard to call. Trimming removed 7 bases at V and 2 bases at J, with 17 bases between. CDR1 LNHDA and CDR2 SQIVND come from the germline V gene (reference sequence). CDR3 size: 15 residues. CDR3 nucleotides: TGTGCCAGTACTATGGGTAGGAGGGAAAACACTGAAGCTTTCTTT. Its protein is CASTMGRRENTEAFF.

V is TRBV5-1 and J is TRBJ2-1; no clear D gene. Trimming left V 1 base short and J 10 bases short, with 12 bases between. CDR1 is SGHRS and CDR2 is YFSETQ in the germline V gene. This CDR3 has 13 amino acids. CDR3 protein: CASSLTRMSEQFF. CDR3 bases: TGCGCCAGCAGCTTGACGCGGATGTCGGAGCAGTTCTTC.

This chain links TRBV2 with TRBJ1-1; D gene ambiguous. CDR1 SNHLY and CDR2 FYNNEI come from the germline V gene. The CDR3 covers 12 residues. Trimming left V 4 bases short and J 3 bases short, with 6 bases between. As DNA, the CDR3 is TGTGCCAGCAGTGTGTTTGACACTGAAGCTTTCTTT. This codes for CASSVFDTEAFF.

To note about this clone: This sample includes further DNA sequences coding for the same CDR3. The chain employs TRBV28 and TRBJ1-1; 7 bases align to TRBD1. After removal of 4 bases from V and 0 bases from J, the junction contained 2 bases not matched to a gene. The germline CDR1 and CDR2 sequences are MDHEN and SYDVKM. CDR3 size: 14 residues. The CDR3 DNA sequence: TGTGCCAGCAGTTCGGGACAGCTGAACACTGAAGCTTTCTTT. It yields the protein CASSSGQLNTEAFF.

This rearrangement joins TRBV2 to TRBJ2-3; D may match TRBD1 or TRBD2 (5 bases each). V shed 6 bases and J shed 2 bases, with 12 bases lying between them. Germline CDR1 and CDR2: SNHLY and FYNNEI. The CDR3 runs 14 residues. The CDR3 sequence is CASSRQGATDTQYF. The CDR3 nucleotides read TGTGCCAGCAGCCGGCAGGGAGCCACAGATACGCAGTATTTT.

The chain recombines TRBV27 with TRBJ2-3; the D gene is possibly TRBD2 (5 bases). This CDR3 spans 16 amino acids. V shed 0 bases and J shed 0 bases, with 10 bases lying between them. Germline V gives CDR1 MNHEY, CDR2 SMNVEV (reference sequence). CDR3 loop: CASSLSSGPSTDTQYF. The DNA for the CDR3 is TGTGCCAGCAGTTTATCGAGCGGCCCGAGCACAGATACGCAGTATTTT.

The V call is TRBV2, the J call TRBJ2-7, with 9 positions matching TRBD1. Germline CDR1 SNHLY, CDR2 FYNNEI. Trimming at V came to 5 bases and at J to 7 bases, leaving 6 bases not matched to a gene. The CDR3 runs 13 residues. The CDR3 DNA sequence: TGTGCCAGCAGTTCCGGGACAGGGTGGGAGCAGTACTTC. Encoded protein: CASSSGTGWEQYF.

The gene calls are TRBV11-2 and TRBJ2-1; a weak D match, TRBD2 (5 bases). The CDR3 has 14 residues. V was cut by 1 base and J by 9 bases, with 13 bases left in between. Germline V CDR1 and CDR2: SGHAT, FQNNGV. CDR3 DNA sequence: TGTGCCAGCAGCTTAGTGGTGGGAGCGGCTGAGCAGTTCTTC. Translation gives CASSLVVGAAEQFF.

This chain joins TRBV4-3 and TRBJ1-4, with D unclear. This CDR3 contains 15 residues. V lost 1 base to trimming and J lost 3 bases, with 9 bases between them. CDR1 is LGHNA, CDR2 YSLEER, per germline. Written as DNA, the CDR3 is TGCGCCAGCAGCCAAGGGACGGCCCCTAATGAAAAACTGTTTTTT. This encodes CASSQGTAPNEKLFF.

In its sample, this clone was seen once. The V call is TRBV10-1, the J call TRBJ2-1; 12 positions match TRBD2. Germline CDR1 is WNHNN and CDR2 is SYGVQD (reference sequence). Trimming cost V 6 bases and J 7 bases; bases outside gene matches: 7. The CDR3 length is 15 residues. CDR3 DNA: TGCGCCAGCAGGGAGACTAGCGGGGGCAATAATGAGCAGTTCTTC. Encoded protein: CASRETSGGNNEQFF.

The chain links TRBV6-4 to TRBJ2-1; 8 bases are shared with TRBD2. CDR1 and CDR2 from the germline V gene are MRHNA and SNTAGT. CDR3 length: 13 amino acids. V was clipped by 4 bases and J by 6 bases; unmatched bases: 2. The CDR3 sequence: CASSVGLANEQFF. As DNA, the CDR3 is TGTGCCAGCAGTGTAGGACTAGCCAATGAGCAGTTCTTC.

The gene calls are TRBV2 and TRBJ2-1, with TRBD2 identical over 8 bases. This CDR3 region has 17 residues. Germline trimming cut 9 bases from V and 6 bases from J; bases unmatched to any gene: 19. Germline V gene lookup returns CDR1 SNHLY and CDR2 FYNNEI. CDR3 nucleotides: TGTGCCAGTCTACAACAAGCCGGGACTAGTGACGGCAATGAGCAGTTCTTC. As protein: CASLQQAGTSDGNEQFF.

The chain joins TRBV4-3 to TRBJ1-2, with D tentatively TRBD1 (6 bases). CDR1 is LGHNA and CDR2 is YSLEER in the germline V gene. The V end lost 2 bases, the J end lost 4 bases, and 14 bases lay between the germline ends. This CDR3 is 15 amino acids long. In DNA, the CDR3 is TGCGCCAGCAGCCAAACGCTACAGGGTAGCTATGGCTACACCTTC. Encoded protein: CASSQTLQGSYGYTF.

The rearrangement uses TRBV6-5 and TRBJ1-3; D call uncertain. Per germline, CDR1 MNHEY and CDR2 SVGAGI. The CDR3 contains 15 residues. The V end was cut by 5 bases, the J end by 2 bases, with 13 bases between. CDR3 bases: TGTGCCAGCAGTCGGGGAGGCCGAGCTGGAAACACCATATATTTT. It codes for CASSRGGRAGNTIYF.

The rearrangement links TRBV14 to TRBJ2-3; D might be TRBD1 or TRBD2, each matching 5 bases. V was pared by 4 bases and J by 2 bases, with 16 bases between. Germline CDR1 and CDR2: SGHDN and FVKESK. The CDR3 contains 16 residues. The CDR3: CASSPAGGLITDTQYF. The CDR3 DNA follows: TGTGCCAGCAGCCCCGCTGGGGGTTTGATCACAGATACGCAGTATTTT.

The chain couples TRBV11-2 to TRBJ2-2; 8 positions agree with TRBD2. V dropped 5 bases and J dropped 3; count of bases not matched to a gene: 11. The CDR3 consists of 17 residues. The germline CDR1 and CDR2 sequences are SGHAT and FQNNGV. The CDR3 DNA is TGTGCCAGCAGCGCGGGGGGCGGGAGCGCCTACACCGGGGAGCTGTTTTTT. Protein sequence: CASSAGGGSAYTGELFF.

For the CDR3, the DNA is TGTGCCAGCAGTTTAGGTGGCAGCGGAACCTACGAGCAGTACTTC. Translated, it gives CASSLGGSGTYEQYF. The chain combines TRBV28 with TRBJ2-7, with D perhaps TRBD2 (5 bases). V was pared by 2 bases and J by 2 bases, with 13 bases between. Germline V gene lookup returns CDR1 MDHEN and CDR2 SYDVKM. CDR3 length: 15 amino acids.